One sample yielded the 25 T cell receptor beta chains listed below, sequenced in a study of cytomegalovirus exposure and HLA in healthy donors. The primer mix had 60 Vbeta and 13 Jbeta primers. Libraries were prepared by immunoSEQ multiplex PCR; TCRdb keeps only in-frame clonotypes and omits some of them. The sample includes about 220,000 clones, about 80% of them seen just once. The sample was PBMCs. These receptors were obtained from a male donor in good health and CMV-seronegative.

The V and J genes are TRBV2 and TRBJ1-2; 8 nucleotides agree with TRBD1. This CDR3 region has 14 residues. Germline trimming cut 4 bases from V and 8 bases from J; bases unmatched to any gene: 9. Germline V gene sequence: CDR1 SNHLY, CDR2 FYNNEI. The CDR3 protein is CASSAGQGALGYTF. The DNA of the CDR3 is TGTGCCAGCAGTGCGGGCCAGGGGGCGCTGGGCTACACCTTC.

The J gene is TRBJ2-7, the V gene TRBV4-3; the match to TRBD2 covers 8 bases. This CDR3 is built from 14 residues. Germline V gene lookup returns CDR1 LGHNA and CDR2 YSLEER. Trimming took 4 bases from V and 4 from J; bases not matched to a gene: 6. The CDR3 coding sequence is TGCGCCAGCAGCCCTAGGAGCGGGAGTTACGAGCAGTACTTC. It yields the protein CASSPRSGSYEQYF.

This clone was seen a few times. The chain joins TRBV6-4 to TRBJ2-5, with D possibly TRBD1 on 5 matching bases. Gene TRBJ2-7 matches the end of the DNA better, so the J call may be wrong. The CDR3 covers 14 residues. The V gene's germline CDR1 is MRHNA and CDR2 SNTAGT. The CDR3 loop is CASSDSVRVDEQYF. CDR3 bases: TGTGCCAGCAGTGACTCGGTCAGGGTGGACGAGCAGTACTTC.

The CDR3 DNA reads TGTGCCAGCACCCCAAGGGTCCGGACTAGCGGGAATGAGCAGTTCTTC. Translated, it gives CASTPRVRTSGNEQFF. The chain is built from TRBV27 and TRBJ2-1; the match to TRBD2 covers 11 bases. Germline CDR1 is MNHEY and CDR2 is SMNVEV (reference sequence). V lost 7 bases to trimming and J lost 7 bases; unmatched junction nucleotides: 12. This CDR3 is built from 16 residues.

J is TRBJ1-1 and V is TRBV5-1; D unclear. Trimming pared 1 base from V and 0 bases from J, leaving 13 bases between. The CDR3 length is 16 residues. The germline V gene has CDR1 SGHRS and CDR2 YFSETQ. Here the CDR3 DNA reads TGCGCCAGCAGCTTGAAGAGGGCCGCCTTGAACACTGAAGCTTTCTTT. This encodes CASSLKRAALNTEAFF.

CDR3 sequence (DNA): TGTGCCAGCTCACCGCTCGGGGGTAGCGGGGTCCCGAGCACAGATACGCAGTATTTT. Residues: CASSPLGGSGVPSTDTQYF. The chain is built from TRBV18 and TRBJ2-3; 8 bases match TRBD2. Germline trimming cut 3 bases from V and 0 bases from J; bases unmatched to any gene: 14. The CDR3 runs to 19 residues. Germline V CDR1 and CDR2: KGHSH, LQKENI. The full variable domain, its missing parts supplied by reference TRBV18 and TRBJ2-3, is NAGVMQNPRHLVRRRGQEARLRCSPMKGHSHVYWYRQLPEEGLKFMVYLQKENIIDESGMPKERFSAEFPKEGPSILRIQQVVRGDSAAYFCASSPLGGSGVPSTDTQYFGPGTRLTVL.

This clone was counted a single time. The rearrangement links TRBV28 to TRBJ2-7; D is unresolved. The V end was cut by 6 bases, the J end by 0 bases, with 15 bases between. Germline CDR1 MDHEN, CDR2 SYDVKM. The CDR3 totals 15 residues. CDR3 bases: TGTGCCAGCAGCCTACAAGGTTACAGCTCCTACGAGCAGTACTTC. Residues: CASSLQGYSSYEQYF.

The sample holds a few counts of this clone. The chain has TRBV11-2 and TRBJ2-7; TRBD2 agrees at 13 bases. In germline, CDR1 is SGHAT, CDR2 FQNNGV. The junction had 11 bases not matched to a gene; V was cut back by 1 base and J by 2 bases. CDR3 length: 19 amino acids. DNA of the CDR3: TGTGCCAGCAGCTTAGTAAGACTAGCGGGAGGCAAACGGGCCTACGAGCAGTACTTC. It yields the protein CASSLVRLAGGKRAYEQYF.

Note on this clone: The sample has other DNA sequences that encode this CDR3 too. This chain links TRBV5-6 with TRBJ1-5; D is unresolved. The CDR3 covers 16 residues. Deletions cut 0 bases from V and 3 bases from J, with 13 bases between. Germline V gene data show CDR1 as SGHDT and CDR2 as YYEEEE. For the CDR3, the DNA is TGTGCCAGCAGCTTGGGGGCAGGTGCTTACAATCAGCCCCAGCATTTT. The encoded protein is CASSLGAGAYNQPQHF.

The rearrangement links TRBV6-6 to TRBJ2-5, with D tentatively TRBD1 (6 bases). The end of the DNA fits TRBJ2-7 better, so the J call may be wrong. The CDR3 runs to 15 residues. CDR1 is MNHNY and CDR2 is SVGAGI in the germline V gene (reference sequence). The CDR3 DNA reads TGTGCCAGCAGCCCCTTCCCAACAGGGTACAGCGAGCAGTACTTC. Its translation: CASSPFPTGYSEQYF.

In this sample, this clone turned up once. The CDR3 DNA reads as TGTGCCAGCAGCTTTTCCGGGACAGGCACAGATACGCAGTATTTT. This gives the protein CASSFSGTGTDTQYF. The rearrangement uses TRBV11-2 and TRBJ2-3; 7 bases are a match to TRBD1. Germline V gene data show CDR1 as SGHAT and CDR2 as FQNNGV. J was trimmed by 1 base and V by 3 bases; bases with no gene match: 4. The CDR3 has 15 amino acids.

The chain carries TRBV10-3 and TRBJ2-3, with 7 positions matching TRBD1. Germline V gene lookup returns CDR1 ENHRY and CDR2 SYGVKD. J gave up 1 base and V 6 bases, and 4 bases lay outside the gene matches. This CDR3 comprises 14 residues. In DNA, the CDR3 is TGTGCCATCAGCGACAGGGCGGGCACAGATACGCAGTATTTT. Translating gives CAISDRAGTDTQYF.

The rearrangement links TRBV27 to TRBJ1-1, with TRBD1 identical over 7 bases. V gave up 0 bases and J gave up 3 bases; unmatched junction bases: 4. Germline assignment: CDR1 MNHEY and CDR2 SMNVEV (reference sequence). The length of the CDR3 is 15 residues. CDR3 sequence (DNA): TGTGCCAGCAGTTTATCAGCCGACAGGGACACTGAAGCTTTCTTT. Its protein product is CASSLSADRDTEAFF.

The rearrangement uses TRBV28 and TRBJ2-1; 10 bases map to TRBD2. The CDR3 covers 15 residues. Germline V gene lookup returns CDR1 MDHEN and CDR2 SYDVKM. After removal of 4 bases from V and 8 bases from J, the junction contained 8 bases not matched to a gene. The CDR3 DNA sequence: TGTGCCAGCAGTTGGCTAGCGGGAGATGTGGATGAGCAGTTCTTC. Its translation is CASSWLAGDVDEQFF.

The J gene is TRBJ2-2, the V gene TRBV7-9; 13 bases are a match to TRBD2. V lost 5 bases to trimming and J lost 2 bases; unmatched junction nucleotides: 8. This CDR3 contains 18 residues. Germline V gene lookup returns CDR1 SEHNR and CDR2 FQNEAQ (reference sequence). CDR3 loop: CASSAQTSGGLNTGELFF. CDR3 coding DNA: TGTGCCAGCAGCGCCCAGACTAGCGGGGGGTTAAACACCGGGGAGCTGTTTTTT.

The gene calls are TRBV30 and TRBJ2-1, with 9 nucleotides matching TRBD1. J was trimmed by 14 bases and V by 3 bases; bases with no gene match: 5. This CDR3 has 11 residues. Germline values: CDR1 GTSNPN, CDR2 SVGIG (reference sequence). The CDR3 DNA reads as TGTGCCTGGAGGGGGGGACAGGGCAAGTTCTTC. It codes for CAWRGGQGKFF.

The chain uses TRBV19 and TRBJ1-1; TRBD1 agrees at 8 bases. V shed 5 bases and J 3 bases; nucleotides not matched to a gene: 5. Per germline, CDR1 LNHDA and CDR2 SQIVND (reference sequence). The CDR3 is 14 residues long. The CDR3 reads CASSFWTGYTEAFF. CDR3 bases: TGTGCCAGTAGTTTTTGGACAGGGTACACTGAAGCTTTCTTT.

This rearrangement joins TRBV7-9 to TRBJ1-3; 7 nucleotides line up with TRBD1. V gave up 5 bases and J gave up 8 bases; unmatched junction bases: 15. CDR1 and CDR2 (germline): SEHNR, FQNEAQ (reference sequence). The CDR3 has 16 residues. The CDR3 DNA sequence: TGTGCCAGCAGCCCCCCCTTGGGACAGACCTCGGACACCATATATTTT. This translates into CASSPPLGQTSDTIYF.

The V gene is TRBV10-1, the J gene TRBJ2-3, with a weak D call TRBD2 (6 bases). The germline CDR1 and CDR2 sequences are WNHNN and SYGVQD (reference sequence). The CDR3 consists of 14 residues. The V end was cut by 9 bases, the J end by 4 bases, with 17 bases between. The chain's CDR3 is CASIIDSGADTQYF. The CDR3 DNA reads TGCGCCAGTATAATAGACTCGGGGGCAGATACGCAGTATTTT.

J is TRBJ2-1 and V is TRBV7-8; 11 positions match TRBD1. V was pared by 5 bases and J by 7 bases, with 10 bases of the junction left unmatched. CDR1 and CDR2 from the germline V gene are SGHVS and FQNEAQ. The CDR3 extends over 16 amino acids. The CDR3 here is CASSAHRDRGGNEQFF. The CDR3 DNA reads TGTGCCAGCAGCGCCCACCGGGACAGGGGGGGGAATGAGCAGTTCTTC. Full variable domain (remainder filled in from reference TRBV7-8 and TRBJ2-1): GAGVSQSPRYKVAKRGQDVALRCDPISGHVSLFWYQQALGQGPEFLTYFQNEAQLDKSGLPSDRFFAERPEGSVSTLKIQRTQQEDSAVYLCASSAHRDRGGNEQFFGPGTRLTVL.

The genes are TRBV6-5 and TRBJ2-5; 12 bases match TRBD2. This CDR3 is 14 amino acids long. CDR1 and CDR2 from the germline V gene are MNHEY and SVGAGI. V lost 6 bases, J lost 5 bases, and 4 bases stayed unmatched. The CDR3: CASSPGTSGETQYF. CDR3 sequence (DNA): TGTGCCAGCAGCCCCGGGACTAGCGGGGAGACCCAGTACTTC.

This chain uses TRBV19 with TRBJ1-1; no clear D. Germline loops: CDR1 LNHDA, CDR2 SQIVND (reference sequence). The CDR3 is made up of 14 amino acids. Trimming took off 5 bases at V and 3 bases at J, with 13 bases between the two ends. In DNA, the CDR3 is TGTGCCAGTAGTCCCCCGGTGGGCGACACTGAAGCTTTCTTT. Its translation is CASSPPVGDTEAFF.

The genes are TRBV6-1 and TRBJ2-7; D is undetermined. The CDR3 has 13 amino acids. V was pared by 2 bases and J by 4 bases, with 9 bases between. Germline V gives CDR1 MNHNS, CDR2 SASEGT. CDR3 in DNA: TGTGCCAGCAGTGAATCGAACACATACGAGCAGTACTTC. This encodes CASSESNTYEQYF.

A single count supports this clone. V gene TRBV28 combines with J gene TRBJ2-3; 7 bases agree with TRBD1. CDR3 length: 16 amino acids. CDR1 MDHEN and CDR2 SYDVKM come from the germline V gene. With V trimmed by 5 bases and J by 3 bases, 11 bases remained unmatched. CDR3 in DNA: TGTGCCAGCAGTACTCACCGGGACAGACAAACAGATACGCAGTATTTT. This gives the protein CASSTHRDRQTDTQYF.

The chain employs TRBV18 and TRBJ1-6, with 7 positions matching TRBD1. This CDR3 contains 17 residues. J was trimmed by 0 bases and V by 5 bases; bases with no gene match: 7. Per germline, CDR1 KGHSH and CDR2 LQKENI. DNA of the CDR3: TGTGCCAGCTCAGCCACCCGACAGGGCTCCTATAATTCACCCCTCCACTTT. It encodes CASSATRQGSYNSPLHF.